This T cell receptor beta chain was identified during a study of T cell repertoires in cytomegalovirus infection. Across the whole study: Peptides in the study included HLA-C-restricted and HLA-B-restricted CMV epitopes. Matching HLA type and CMV infection were both indicated by public TCR beta signatures. The study's findings and limits: Individuals carrying CMV plus the relevant HLA were identified by cumulative frequency of public TCR beta families. The study found HLA-C-restricted CMV-specific TCR beta clonotypes dominating the ex vivo response.

TCRdb reprocessed the reads with MiXCR, giving one entry per CDR3 protein. The table includes around 540,000 distinct CDR3 sequences, about 33% detected once. Germline loops: CDR1 ENHRY, CDR2 SYGVKD. V lost 4 bases and J 4 bases, leaving 13 bases between the germline ends. The CDR3 covers 14 residues. With respect to this clonotype: Its target is not known.

The starting material was cultured PBMCs, obtained from culture after CMV antigen stimulation. V gene TRBV10-3 combines with J gene TRBJ1-1, with D tentatively TRBD1 (6 bases). This clonotype originated in a human donor in good health (CMV status not recorded). Some clones in this sample may be carry-over from other donors' samples. The CDR3 loop reads CAISGGGGGTEAFF. The CDR3 DNA follows: TGTGCCATCAGTGGGGGGGGCGGGGGCACTGAAGCTTTCTTT.